One sample yielded the 28 T cell receptor beta chains listed below, sequenced in a study of neurological immune-mediated disorders. TCRdb re-called the 5' RACE reads through MiXCR, storing one row per CDR3 protein. The repertoire consists of tens of thousands of distinct CDR3 sequences, with roughly 14% occurring once and the leading ten covering more than 20%. Sequenced sample: PBMCs. These receptors came from a woman in her forties or fifties with HTLV-1-associated myelopathy (HAM/TSP).

V gene TRBV11-3 combines with J gene TRBJ2-2; D gene uncertain. The germline V and J ends were trimmed by 3 bases and 0 bases, with 17 bases remaining between them. Germline V gene data show CDR1 as SGHNT and CDR2 as YENEEA. CDR3 length: 18 amino acids. CDR3 residues: CASSFMAGGQSNTGELFF. CDR3 bases: TGTGCCAGCAGCTTTATGGCTGGTGGGCAGTCGAACACCGGGGAGCTGTTTTTT.

In its sample, this clonotype was seen many times. V gene TRBV9 combines with J gene TRBJ2-7; D is uncertain. V gave up 3 bases and J gave up 2 bases, with 12 bases separating them. The CDR3 length is 14 residues. Per the germline V gene, CDR1 is SGDLS and CDR2 is YYNGEE. The CDR3 DNA follows: TGTGCCAGCAGCGGTGAGACTCAAACCTACGAGCAGTACGTC. Encoded protein: CASSGETQTYEQYV.

About this clonotype: One end of the junction is discordant with germline, which a read error may explain. V gene TRBV5-1 combines with J gene TRBJ1-4, with a weak D call TRBD1 (5 bases). This CDR3 is 18 amino acids long. Germline CDR1 and CDR2: SGHRS and YFSETQ. CDR3 residues: CASSQRWDASATNKKLFF. In nucleotides, the CDR3 is TGCGCCAGCAGCCAGAGGTGGGACGCGTCCGCAACTAATAAAAAACTGTTTTTT.

The chain uses TRBV5-6 and TRBJ2-3; weak D call: TRBD2 (6 bases). The V end was cut by 6 bases, the J end by 6 bases, with 11 bases between. This CDR3 comprises 12 residues. In germline, CDR1 is SGHDT, CDR2 YYEEEE. CDR3 sequence (DNA): TGTGCCAGCAACGGGGGTCGGGATACGCAGTATTTT. The encoded protein is CASNGGRDTQYF.

This clonotype has ten or more counts. J is TRBJ2-1 and V is TRBV7-2; D is unresolved. V was pared by 5 bases and J by 0 bases, with 8 bases between. The length of the CDR3 is 14 residues. CDR1 and CDR2 from the germline V gene are SGHTA and FQGNSA. The CDR3 DNA reads as TGTGCCAGCAGCCCTGGGCCCTCCTACAATGAGCAGTTCTTC. It specifies CASSPGPSYNEQFF.

This clonotype was counted many times. The chain links TRBV20-1 to TRBJ2-3, with D maybe TRBD2 (6 bases). In germline, CDR1 is DFQATT, CDR2 SNEGSKA (reference sequence). This CDR3 spans 15 amino acids. Trimming left V 6 bases short and J 2 bases short, with 18 bases between. The CDR3 protein is CSAPMVGGLTDTQYF. CDR3 bases: TGCAGTGCCCCTATGGTGGGGGGTCTCACAGATACGCAGTATTTT.

This clonotype was seen repeatedly, ten times or more. The chain couples TRBV9 to TRBJ1-1; D is unclear. The germline gives CDR1 SGDLS, CDR2 YYNGEE. The CDR3 runs to 13 residues. The ends were cut back, 0 bases at V and 3 bases at J, with 6 bases in the middle. Here the CDR3 reads CASSVGWYTEAFF. The CDR3, as DNA: TGTGCCAGCAGCGTAGGGTGGTACACTGAAGCTTTCTTT. The whole variable domain, remainder taken from reference TRBV9 and TRBJ1-1, is DSGVTQTPKHLITATGQRVTLRCSPRSGDLSVYWYQQSLDQGLQFLIQYYNGEERAKGNILERFSAQQFPDLHSELNLSSLELGDSALYFCASSVGWYTEAFFGQGTRLTVV.

At least ten counts were recorded for this clonotype. This chain links TRBV3-1 with TRBJ2-7; unclear D gene. The CDR3 runs 11 residues. Germline V gives CDR1 LGHDT, CDR2 YNNKEL (reference sequence). V was clipped by 3 bases and J by 5 bases, with 5 bases between them. DNA for the CDR3: TGTGCCAGCAGCCACACGCACGAGCAGTACTTC. It codes for CASSHTHEQYF.

This clonotype was observed many times. V gene TRBV12-3 or TRBV12-4 combines with J gene TRBJ1-2; D remains unclear. Trimming stripped 8 bases from V and 4 bases from J, with 14 bases between. There are 13 residues in the CDR3. CDR3 residues: CASLLSASYGYTF. CDR3 in DNA: TGTGCCAGCCTCCTAAGCGCAAGCTATGGCTACACCTTC.

The table lists this clonotype with many counts. The gene calls are TRBV19 and TRBJ2-1, with 8 positions matching TRBD1. CDR1 and CDR2 (germline): LNHDA, SQIVND (reference sequence). V lost 5 bases, J lost 13 bases, and 7 bases stayed unmatched. The CDR3 consists of 12 residues. CDR3 loop: CASSVYGTGQFF. The CDR3 DNA follows: TGTGCCAGTAGTGTTTACGGGACAGGCCAGTTCTTC.

This clonotype has a count of ten or more. The rearrangement uses TRBV29-1 and TRBJ2-3, with D tentatively TRBD1 or TRBD2 (7 bases each). This CDR3 is built from 12 residues. V lost 5 bases, J lost 6 bases, and 12 bases lay in between. Germline CDR1 reads SQVTM; CDR2 reads ANQGSEA. The CDR3 DNA reads as TGCAGCGTTTCCCAGGGGGGGGATACGCAGTATTTT. It is translated as CSVSQGGDTQYF.

This clonotype has ten or more counts. The chain uses TRBV7-2 and TRBJ1-1; possibly TRBD1 for D (6 bases). V was pared by 1 base and J by 1 base, with 10 bases between. CDR1 is SGHTA and CDR2 is FQGNSA in the germline V gene. The CDR3 has 15 residues. CDR3 bases: TGTGCCAGCAGCTTAGATTTACAGGGGAACACTGAAGCTTTCTTT. Amino acids: CASSLDLQGNTEAFF.

This clonotype was counted many times. The V call is TRBV9, the J call TRBJ1-2, with D unclear. The CDR3 extends over 13 amino acids. Germline assignment: CDR1 SGDLS and CDR2 YYNGEE. V was trimmed by 0 bases and J by 9 bases, leaving 12 bases between them. The CDR3 DNA reads TGTGCCAGCAGCGTAGATGAAGGGTCCCGCTACACCTTC. This gives the protein CASSVDEGSRYTF. The complete variable domain, with remaining parts taken from reference TRBV9 and TRBJ1-2, reads DSGVTQTPKHLITATGQRVTLRCSPRSGDLSVYWYQQSLDQGLQFLIQYYNGEERAKGNILERFSAQQFPDLHSELNLSSLELGDSALYFCASSVDEGSRYTFGSGTRLTVV.

This clonotype was found many times. This chain uses TRBV6-5 with TRBJ1-5; D perhaps matches TRBD1 (5 bases). Looked up from germline, CDR1 is MNHEY and CDR2 is SVGAGI. The germline V and J ends were trimmed by 4 bases and 4 bases, with 14 bases remaining between them. This CDR3 has 15 residues. In DNA, the CDR3 is TGTGCCAGCAGTTTGGACGGGGGAGGAAATCAGCCCCAGCATTTT. Its translation: CASSLDGGGNQPQHF.

This clonotype was recorded at least ten times. The genes are TRBV12-3 or TRBV12-4 and TRBJ1-5, with D possibly matching TRBD1 (5 bases). The V end lost 6 bases, the J end lost 0 bases, and 12 bases lay between the germline ends. The CDR3 is made up of 15 amino acids. The CDR3 spells CASRKGRNSNQPQHF. The CDR3 coding sequence is TGTGCCAGCAGGAAGGGACGGAATAGCAATCAGCCCCAGCATTTT.

This clonotype was seen ten or more times. V is TRBV7-2 and J is TRBJ1-3, with TRBD1 as a possible D gene (5 bases). CDR3 size: 14 residues. The V and J ends lost 6 bases and 0 bases respectively, with 9 bases between them. Germline V gives CDR1 SGHTA, CDR2 FQGNSA. The CDR3 DNA reads TGTGCCAGCAGTTCAGGGTTCTCTGGAAACACCATATATTTT. Translating it yields CASSSGFSGNTIYF.

The chain combines TRBV2 with TRBJ2-1; D is unclear. The CDR3 is made up of 12 amino acids. Germline V gene data show CDR1 as SNHLY and CDR2 as FYNNEI. V was trimmed by 5 bases and J by 8 bases, leaving 10 bases between them. For the CDR3, the DNA is TGTGCCAGCAGTCCACTGGGGTATGAGCAGTTCTTC. The encoded protein is CASSPLGYEQFF.

This clonotype was observed many times. The chain carries TRBV10-1 and TRBJ2-2; the D gene is possibly TRBD2 (7 bases). The CDR3 has 14 amino acids. The V end was cut by 4 bases, the J end by 7 bases, with 13 bases between. Germline loops: CDR1 WNHNN, CDR2 SYGVQD (reference sequence). The CDR3 sequence: CASSVTGGSGELFF. CDR3 bases: TGCGCCAGCAGTGTGACGGGGGGCAGCGGGGAGCTGTTTTTT.

This clonotype was seen ten or more times. The chain uses TRBV5-1 and TRBJ1-1; D call uncertain. With 0 bases removed from V and 1 base from J, the gap between germline ends came to 4 bases. The CDR3 loop spans 13 amino acids. The germline V gene encodes CDR1 SGHRS and CDR2 YFSETQ. The CDR3 is CASSLAANTEAFF. CDR3 bases: TGCGCCAGCAGCTTGGCGGCGAACACTGAAGCTTTCTTT.

In this sample, this clonotype turned up many times. This chain uses TRBV28 with TRBJ2-5, with D hard to call. The V and J ends lost 6 bases and 2 bases respectively, with 7 bases between them. Germline lookup yields CDR1 MDHEN and CDR2 SYDVKM. The CDR3 length is 12 residues. The CDR3, as DNA: TGTGCCAGCAGACGGGCTCAAGAGACCCAGTACTTC. Translation gives CASRRAQETQYF.

This clonotype was seen ten or more times. V gene TRBV2 combines with J gene TRBJ1-2; the D gene is possibly TRBD1 (6 bases). The CDR3 sequence is 16 residues long. V shed 6 bases and J shed 0 bases, with 17 bases lying between them. The germline CDR1 and CDR2 sequences are SNHLY and FYNNEI. The CDR3 nucleotides are TGTGCCAGCAGCGGGGGTTATAGGACAGCTAACTATGGCTACACCTTC. Its translation: CASSGGYRTANYGYTF.

This clonotype was counted many times. The chain couples TRBV12-3 or TRBV12-4 to TRBJ2-3; 7 bases map to TRBD2. The CDR3 is made up of 14 amino acids. J was trimmed by 1 base and V by 3 bases; bases with no gene match: 1. CDR3 sequence: CASSFRGGTDTQYF. CDR3 sequence (DNA): TGTGCCAGCAGTTTCCGGGGGGGCACAGATACGCAGTATTTT.

This clonotype was recorded many times. The chain uses TRBV20-1 and TRBJ1-2; 7 bases agree with TRBD1. V gave up 0 bases and J gave up 8 bases; unmatched junction bases: 6. This CDR3 region has 13 residues. Germline lookup yields CDR1 DFQATT and CDR2 SNEGSKA (reference sequence). The CDR3 sequence: CSARETGTEGYTF. The DNA of the CDR3 is TGCAGTGCTAGAGAAACCGGGACAGAGGGCTACACCTTC.

The sample holds many counts of this clonotype. The chain is built from TRBV9 and TRBJ2-3; 10 bases line up with TRBD2. Germline V gene lookup returns CDR1 SGDLS and CDR2 YYNGEE. With V trimmed by 3 bases and J by 2 bases, 6 bases remained unmatched. The CDR3 length is 16 residues. In nucleotides, the CDR3 is TGTGCCAGCAGCGCTGACCTAGCGGGGGACACAGATACGCAGTATTTT. This sequence encodes CASSADLAGDTDTQYF.

In this sample, this clonotype turned up many times. V and J are TRBV6-2 or TRBV6-3 and TRBJ1-6, with 7 bases matching TRBD1. This CDR3 has 15 amino acids. From germline, CDR1 is MNHEY and CDR2 SVGEGT. Trimming took 5 bases from V and 8 from J; bases not matched to a gene: 9. CDR3 DNA: TGTGCCAGCAGTCCTCCGGGACAGTCACATTCACCCCTCCACTTT. It is translated as CASSPPGQSHSPLHF.

This clonotype was detected many times. CDR3 region: CATQGDRAQPQHF. The CDR3 DNA reads TGTGCCACTCAGGGGGACAGGGCCCAGCCCCAGCATTTT. This rearrangement joins TRBV10-3 to TRBJ1-5; TRBD1 aligns across 9 bases. The CDR3 extends over 13 amino acids. V lost 10 bases, J lost 7 bases, and 8 bases stayed unmatched. Germline-derived CDR1 and CDR2 are ENHRY and SYGVKD.

This clonotype has ten or more counts. DNA for the CDR3: TGTGCCAGCAGCTTAGGGCCAAATTCACCCCTCCACTTT. Protein: CASSLGPNSPLHF. The chain joins TRBV11-2 to TRBJ1-6; D gene uncertain. There are 13 residues in the CDR3. CDR1 is SGHAT and CDR2 is FQNNGV in the germline V gene. V was cut by 1 base and J by 7 bases, with 5 bases left in between.

This clonotype occurred a few times. The chain uses TRBV6-2 or TRBV6-3 and TRBJ2-5; no firm D call. This CDR3 comprises 11 residues. V shed 7 bases and J shed 2 bases, with 5 bases lying between them. CDR1 is MNHEY and CDR2 is SVGEGT in the germline V gene. The CDR3 spells CASTLQETQYF. The CDR3 DNA sequence: TGTGCCAGCACCCTTCAAGAGACCCAGTACTTC.